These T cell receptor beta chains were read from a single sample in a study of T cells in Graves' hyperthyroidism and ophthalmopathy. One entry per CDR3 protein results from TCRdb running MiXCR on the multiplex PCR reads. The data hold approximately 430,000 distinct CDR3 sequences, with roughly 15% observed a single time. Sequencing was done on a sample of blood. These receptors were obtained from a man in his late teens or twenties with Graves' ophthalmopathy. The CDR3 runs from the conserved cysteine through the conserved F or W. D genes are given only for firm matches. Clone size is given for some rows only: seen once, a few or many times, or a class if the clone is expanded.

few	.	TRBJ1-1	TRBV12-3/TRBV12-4	CASSPGLGVTEAFF	TGTGCCAGCAGTCCGGGACTGGGGGTCACTGAAGCTTTCTTT
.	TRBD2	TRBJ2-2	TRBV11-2	CASSLLAGSLNTGELFF	TGTGCCAGCAGCTTACTAGCGGGGAGCCTGAACACCGGGGAGCTGTTTTTT
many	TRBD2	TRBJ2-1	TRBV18	CASSPGLAGDNEQFF	TGTGCCAGCTCACCAGGACTAGCGGGAGACAATGAGCAGTTCTTC
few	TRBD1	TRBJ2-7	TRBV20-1	CSAGTGTASYEQYF	TGCAGTGCTGGAACCGGGACAGCTAGCTACGAGCAGTACTTC
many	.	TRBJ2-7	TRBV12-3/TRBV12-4	CASSLLGKAYEQYF	TGTGCCAGCAGTTTGTTAGGGAAAGCCTACGAGCAGTACTTC
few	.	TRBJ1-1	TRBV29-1	CSVEVPGAFF	TGCAGCGTCGAGGTACCGGGAGCTTTCTTT
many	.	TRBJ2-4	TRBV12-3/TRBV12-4	CASSFGQRWAKNIQYF	TGTGCCAGCAGTTTCGGACAGAGGTGGGCCAAAAACATTCAGTACTTC
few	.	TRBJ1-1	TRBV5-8	CASSFWDGTEAFF	TGTGCCAGCAGCTTCTGGGATGGCACTGAAGCTTTCTTT
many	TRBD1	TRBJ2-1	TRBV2	CASSADRAIEQFF	TGTGCCAGCAGTGCGGACAGGGCCATTGAGCAGTTCTTC
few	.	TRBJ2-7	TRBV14	CASSQRSLYYEQYF	TGTGCCAGCAGCCAGCGCAGCCTTTACTACGAGCAGTACTTC
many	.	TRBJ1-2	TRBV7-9	CASSNTGFGYGYTF	TGTGCCAGCAGCAACACAGGGTTTGGCTATGGCTACACCTTC
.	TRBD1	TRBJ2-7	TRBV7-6	CASSSTGPSYEQYF	TGTGCCAGCAGCTCGACAGGGCCGTCCTACGAGCAGTACTTC